The 30 T cell receptor beta chains below all came from one sample that was sequenced in a study of T-cell reconstitution after alpha-beta-depleted transplantation in children. Researchers prepared the TCRbeta library using unique molecular identifiers, the study reports. TCRdb recomputed calls from the PCR reads with MiXCR, one row per CDR3 protein. Of about 640,000 distinct CDR3 sequences listed, 10% to 15% are singletons. Sequences were derived from PBMCs, mostly from graft donor cells, sampled 360 days after TCRalphabeta/CD19-depleted stem cell transplant. These receptor sequences come from a male patient younger than 18 who had a stem cell transplant for acute myeloid leukemia, so the T cells may come from the graft donor.

The DNA for the CDR3 is TGTGCCAGCAGTGATATCAGGGTAGCCAAAAACATTCAGTACTTC. It codes for CASSDIRVAKNIQYF. This chain links TRBV25-1 with TRBJ2-4; possibly TRBD1 for D (5 bases). The V gene's germline CDR1 is MGHDK and CDR2 SYGVNS. Trimming stripped 3 bases from V and 0 bases from J, with 9 bases between. The CDR3 loop spans 15 amino acids.

V gene TRBV15 combines with J gene TRBJ2-2, with D uncertain. Looked up from germline, CDR1 is LNHNV and CDR2 is YYDKDF (reference sequence). The CDR3 consists of 15 residues. Trimming removed 0 bases at V and 5 bases at J, with 10 bases between. The DNA of the CDR3 is TGTGCCACCAGCAGAGAGGGCGTCCCGACCGGGGAGCTGTTTTTT. Translating it yields CATSREGVPTGELFF.

This clonotype was recorded many times. The CDR3 DNA sequence: TGTGCCAGCAGGATATCAGGGGGACTAGCCACCTACGAGCAGTACTTC. Its translation: CASRISGGLATYEQYF. The chain has TRBV12-3 or TRBV12-4 and TRBJ2-7; 9 positions match TRBD2. The ends lost 6 bases at V and 2 bases at J; junction bases unmatched: 11. The CDR3 sequence is 16 residues long.

In this sample, this clonotype turned up a few times. The chain is built from TRBV7-3 and TRBJ2-1; 12 bases are a match to TRBD2. Germline values: CDR1 SGHTA, CDR2 FQGTGA. The length of the CDR3 is 14 residues. With V trimmed by 4 bases and J by 10 bases, 5 bases remained unmatched. Written as DNA, the CDR3 is TGTGCCAGCAGCTCCTCGGGACTAGCGGGCGAGCAGTTCTTC. Protein product: CASSSSGLAGEQFF.

The chain recombines TRBV13 with TRBJ2-3; D is undetermined. The V end was cut by 5 bases, the J end by 5 bases, with 14 bases between. The V gene's germline CDR1 is PRHDT and CDR2 FYEKMQ (reference sequence). CDR3 length: 14 residues. The CDR3 is CASSPRRVEDTQYF. The CDR3 DNA reads TGTGCCAGCAGCCCGAGAAGGGTGGAAGATACGCAGTATTTT.

This clonotype was counted between two and nine times. This chain links TRBV10-3 with TRBJ1-2, with D perhaps TRBD1 (5 bases). The germline V and J ends were trimmed by 4 bases and 4 bases, with 19 bases remaining between them. Germline V gene sequence: CDR1 ENHRY, CDR2 SYGVKD. The length of the CDR3 is 16 residues. CDR3 nucleotide sequence: TGTGCCATCAGTGTAATGGAGACGGCAGGGTCCTATGGCTACACCTTC. It encodes CAISVMETAGSYGYTF.

V is TRBV29-1 and J is TRBJ2-7; the match to TRBD1 covers 7 bases. The CDR3 consists of 14 residues. Trimming cost V 7 bases and J 7 bases; bases outside gene matches: 16. Germline loops: CDR1 SQVTM, CDR2 ANQGSEA. The CDR3 spells CSAKRQGSFSEQYF. CDR3 DNA: TGCAGCGCCAAACGACAGGGCTCTTTTTCTGAGCAGTACTTC.

This rearrangement joins TRBV20-1 to TRBJ1-4; D remains unclear. The CDR3 length is 15 residues. In germline, CDR1 is DFQATT, CDR2 SNEGSKA (reference sequence). V lost 1 base and J 4 bases, leaving 13 bases between the germline ends. Written as DNA, the CDR3 is TGCAGTGCTAGAGCCGTCGGGCGGAATAATGAAAAACTGTTTTTT. Translation: CSARAVGRNNEKLFF.

This clonotype occurred a few times. The gene calls are TRBV7-9 and TRBJ2-7; 9 positions match TRBD2. The CDR3 loop spans 17 amino acids. CDR1 SEHNR and CDR2 FQNEAQ come from the germline V gene (reference sequence). Germline trimming cut 5 bases from V and 6 bases from J; bases unmatched to any gene: 17. The CDR3 is CASSPTPPGLARREQYF. Here the CDR3 DNA reads TGTGCCAGCAGCCCAACCCCTCCGGGACTAGCACGACGCGAGCAGTACTTC.

This chain links TRBV5-5 with TRBJ2-4; D unresolved. Trimming cost V 0 bases and J 5 bases, with 18 bases left between them. CDR3 length: 17 amino acids. Germline V CDR1 and CDR2: SGHKS, YYEKEE (reference sequence). The CDR3 protein is CASSLEGRRYLENIQYF. For the CDR3, the DNA is TGTGCCAGCAGCTTGGAAGGGCGCCGCTACCTGGAAAACATTCAGTACTTC. The full variable domain, with the rest looked up from reference TRBV5-5 and TRBJ2-4, is DAGVTQSPTHLIKTRGQQVTLRCSPISGHKSVSWYQQVLGQGPQFIFQYYEKEERGRGNFPDRFSARQFPNYSSELNVNALLLGDSALYLCASSLEGRRYLENIQYFGAGTRLSVL.

The chain couples TRBV5-1 to TRBJ2-1, with a weak D call TRBD2 (6 bases). V lost 0 bases and J lost 14, with 18 bases in between. Germline CDR1 and CDR2: SGHRS and YFSETQ. CDR3 size: 14 residues. The CDR3 DNA is TGCGCCAGCAGCTTGGTGCCGGGACTCTCAGCGGAGTTCTTC. Translated: CASSLVPGLSAEFF.

In regard to this clonotype: This clone may be a read error of a much larger clone one base away. The rearrangement uses TRBV6-5 and TRBJ2-7, with 7 positions matching TRBD1. The CDR3 loop spans 14 amino acids. The J segment lost 6 bases and the V segment lost 2 bases, leaving 7 bases of the junction unmatched. CDR1 MNHEY and CDR2 SVGAGI come from the germline V gene. DNA of the CDR3: TGTGCCAGCAGTTACGCGGAACAGGGGTTCGAGCAGTACTTC. Amino acids: CASSYAEQGFEQYF.

A few counts support this clonotype. This chain joins TRBV28 and TRBJ2-7, with D maybe TRBD1 (5 bases). Trimming left V 4 bases short and J 7 bases short, with 11 bases between. The CDR3 runs 12 residues. Germline CDR1 is MDHEN and CDR2 is SYDVKM. CDR3 sequence reads: CASSWGLLEQYF. The CDR3 DNA reads as TGTGCCAGCAGTTGGGGCCTATTGGAGCAGTACTTC.

In this sample, this clonotype turned up many times. This chain uses TRBV5-1 with TRBJ2-2; 10 bases agree with TRBD1. Trimming took 5 bases from V and 0 from J; bases not matched to a gene: 1. The CDR3 sequence is 15 residues long. Germline CDR1 and CDR2: SGHRS and YFSETQ. The CDR3 DNA is TGCGCCAGCAGGGGGACAGGGGCGAACACCGGGGAGCTGTTTTTT. It encodes CASRGTGANTGELFF.

The V gene is TRBV20-1, the J gene TRBJ2-3; D is possibly TRBD2 (6 bases). CDR3 length equals 14 residues. V lost 5 bases and J 3 bases, leaving 15 bases between the germline ends. Germline loops: CDR1 DFQATT, CDR2 SNEGSKA (reference sequence). In nucleotides, the CDR3 is TGCAGTGCTGGGGGGTTCGGAGTAACAGATACGCAGTATTTT. Residues: CSAGGFGVTDTQYF.

The chain uses TRBV6-6 and TRBJ1-2; D gene ambiguous. V gave up 6 bases and J gave up 5 bases, with 13 bases separating them. Germline CDR1 reads MNHNY; CDR2 reads SVGAGI (reference sequence). The CDR3 runs 13 residues. The CDR3 DNA follows: TGTGCCAGCAGCACTGTTCCGGGGTATGGCTACACCTTC. Protein product: CASSTVPGYGYTF.

This clonotype was picked up a small number of times. A much larger clone lies one base from this, so it may be a read error. This chain connects TRBV5-6 to TRBJ2-1; no firm D call. The germline V gene encodes CDR1 SGHDT and CDR2 YYEEEE. V lost 0 bases to trimming and J lost 6 bases, with 4 bases between them. This CDR3 has 12 residues. CDR3 bases: TGTGCCAGCAGCTTGGACCTCAATGAGCAGTTCTTC. Its protein product is CASSLDLNEQFF.

In its sample, this clonotype was seen a few times. The chain employs TRBV20-1 and TRBJ1-2; 7 nucleotides line up with TRBD1. The length of the CDR3 is 13 residues. Germline CDR1 reads DFQATT; CDR2 reads SNEGSKA (reference sequence). With 1 base clipped from V and 5 bases from J, the junction kept 4 bases outside the gene matches. CDR3 amino acids: CSARAGTDYGYTF. CDR3 bases: TGCAGTGCTAGAGCAGGGACAGATTATGGCTACACCTTC.

The chain combines TRBV6-2 or TRBV6-3 with TRBJ2-7; D might be TRBD1 (6 bases). CDR1 and CDR2 from the germline V gene are MNHEY and SVGEGT. The V and J ends lost 4 bases and 1 base respectively, with 17 bases between them. CDR3 length: 16 amino acids. The CDR3 nucleotides read TGTGCCAGCAGTTCCGGGACATCACTTATTTCCTACGAGCAGTACTTC. Protein product: CASSSGTSLISYEQYF.

The sample holds a few counts of this clonotype. This CDR3 is CASSLPPDGDSLAGGPGELFF. CDR3 sequence (DNA): TGTGCCAGCAGTTTACCTCCTGACGGGGACTCTCTAGCGGGAGGGCCCGGGGAGCTGTTTTTT. This sequence joins TRBV28 and TRBJ2-2, with 12 nucleotides matching TRBD2. Germline V gene lookup returns CDR1 MDHEN and CDR2 SYDVKM. The J segment lost 6 bases and the V segment lost 2 bases, leaving 19 bases of the junction unmatched. This CDR3 region has 21 residues.

The table lists this clonotype with a few counts. The genes are TRBV14 and TRBJ2-7, with D perhaps TRBD1 (6 bases). Germline lookup yields CDR1 SGHDN and CDR2 FVKESK. This CDR3 has 13 amino acids. The V and J ends lost 3 bases and 3 bases respectively, with 9 bases between them. The CDR3 DNA reads as TGTGCCAGCAGCCACCAGGGGTTCTACGAGCAGTACTTC. Its translation is CASSHQGFYEQYF.

At least ten counts were recorded for this clonotype. The rearrangement uses TRBV7-9 and TRBJ2-1; D unresolved. V was pared by 8 bases and J by 9 bases, with 2 bases between. The CDR3 loop spans 8 amino acids. The germline gives CDR1 SEHNR, CDR2 FQNEAQ (reference sequence). This chain's CDR3 is CASPEQFF. DNA for the CDR3: TGTGCCAGCCCTGAGCAGTTCTTC.

The table lists this clonotype with a few counts. The chain has TRBV25-1 and TRBJ2-5, with TRBD2 matching over 16 bases. Germline trimming cut 8 bases from V and 4 bases from J; bases unmatched to any gene: 4. The CDR3 has 15 amino acids. The V gene's germline CDR1 is MGHDK and CDR2 SYGVNS. CDR3 sequence reads: CASGGLAGGRETQYF. The CDR3 DNA follows: TGTGCCAGCGGGGGACTAGCGGGAGGGCGAGAGACCCAGTACTTC.

In its sample, this clonotype was seen many times. The chain employs TRBV7-9 and TRBJ1-1; D gene unclear. Germline CDR1 reads SEHNR; CDR2 reads FQNEAQ (reference sequence). This CDR3 is 14 amino acids long. Between the trimmed V and J ends, which lost 7 bases and 6 bases, there was a span of 18 bases. The CDR3 DNA sequence: TGTGCCAGCATCTGGGAGGAGGGTGATCCTGAAGCTTTCTTT. Residues: CASIWEEGDPEAFF.

This clonotype was recorded many times. The J gene is TRBJ2-1, the V gene TRBV6-4; D gene uncertain. V lost 4 bases and J lost 5, with 9 bases in between. The germline gives CDR1 MRHNA, CDR2 SNTAGT. The CDR3 is made up of 13 amino acids. The CDR3 region is CASSVISNNEQFF. CDR3 nucleotides: TGTGCCAGCAGTGTAATTAGCAACAATGAGCAGTTCTTC.

The V gene is TRBV18, the J gene TRBJ2-7; 10 bases fit TRBD2. Germline assignment: CDR1 KGHSH and CDR2 LQKENI. Trimming removed 3 bases from V and 4 bases from J; junction bases left unmatched: 6. The CDR3 loop spans 15 amino acids. CDR3 amino acids: CASSPTRTSGYEQYF. In DNA, the CDR3 is TGTGCCAGCTCACCGACGAGGACTAGCGGTTACGAGCAGTACTTC. Combining the CDR3 with reference TRBV18 and TRBJ2-7 gives the whole variable domain NAGVMQNPRHLVRRRGQEARLRCSPMKGHSHVYWYRQLPEEGLKFMVYLQKENIIDESGMPKERFSAEFPKEGPSILRIQQVVRGDSAAYFCASSPTRTSGYEQYFGPGTRLTVT.

This clonotype showed up just a few times. The chain is built from TRBV4-2 and TRBJ2-7; 10 bases align to TRBD2. The CDR3 runs 15 residues. The germline V gene encodes CDR1 LGHNA and CDR2 YNFKEQ. Trimming at V came to 4 bases and at J to 4 bases, leaving 7 bases not matched to a gene. CDR3 sequence: CASSLWTSGGYEQYF. For the CDR3, the DNA is TGTGCCAGCAGCCTTTGGACTAGCGGAGGGTACGAGCAGTACTTC.

This clonotype was counted only a few times. The chain has TRBV7-2 and TRBJ2-1, with no clear D. CDR1 and CDR2 from the germline V gene are SGHTA and FQGNSA. The CDR3 runs to 13 residues. V was trimmed by 8 bases and J by 4 bases, leaving 12 bases between them. CDR3 loop: CASLLGQYNEQFF. The DNA of the CDR3 is TGTGCCAGCCTCCTTGGCCAATACAATGAGCAGTTCTTC.

CDR3 coding DNA: TGTGCCAGCAGTTCGCCATCGTTCGGCAGAGGCTACGAGCAGTACTTC. This codes for CASSSPSFGRGYEQYF. This sequence joins TRBV27 and TRBJ2-7, with D hard to call. The V gene's germline CDR1 is MNHEY and CDR2 SMNVEV (reference sequence). This CDR3 contains 16 residues. Trimming pared 4 bases from V and 3 bases from J, leaving 19 bases between.

This clonotype was observed a handful of times. V and J are TRBV6-6 and TRBJ2-7; no definite D call. Germline V lookup: CDR1 MNHNY, CDR2 SVGAGI (reference sequence). This CDR3 has 13 amino acids. V was shortened by 7 bases and J by 2 bases, with 12 bases between the two germline ends. The CDR3 nucleotides read TGTGCCAGCACCGAGGACGGTACCTACGAGCAGTACTTC. Residues: CASTEDGTYEQYF.